Presented here are 8 T cell receptor beta chains from one specimen sequenced in a study of siplizumab effects on memory and regulatory T cells. Libraries were prepared by immunoSEQ multiplex PCR; TCRdb keeps only in-frame clonotypes and omits some of them. The sample holds tens of thousands of clones; 91% are singletons and the top ten take around 28%. Sequencing was carried out using CD8+ T cells sorted from blood. The receptors shown here come from a human donor in good health.

V and J are TRBV7-6 and TRBJ2-5, with D uncertain. Germline V gene sequence: CDR1 SGHVS, CDR2 FNYEAQ. The CDR3 has 12 amino acids. Trimming cost V 5 bases and J 5 bases, with 9 bases left between them. The CDR3 DNA sequence: TGTGCCAGCAGCCAACTAATCGAGACCCAGTACTTC. It codes for CASSQLIETQYF.

For the CDR3, the DNA is TGTGCCAGTAACTCTTGGGGGACAGATGGCTACACCTTC. It specifies CASNSWGTDGYTF. The chain employs TRBV19 and TRBJ1-2; 7 bases match TRBD1. This CDR3 is built from 13 residues. Germline V gene data show CDR1 as LNHDA and CDR2 as SQIVND (reference sequence). V shed 7 bases and J 6 bases; nucleotides not matched to a gene: 8.

J is TRBJ1-2 and V is TRBV5-4; D gene unclear. Germline-derived CDR1 and CDR2 are SGHNT and YYREEE (reference sequence). The CDR3 loop spans 14 amino acids. Trimming removed 4 bases from V and 5 bases from J, with 15 bases in between. This CDR3 is CASSGAGSLYGYTF. CDR3 in DNA: TGTGCCAGCAGCGGCGCCGGTTCCTTATATGGCTACACCTTC.

The chain is built from TRBV28 and TRBJ2-7; TRBD1 might be the D (5 bases). Trimming left V 3 bases short and J 3 bases short, with 12 bases between. This CDR3 contains 14 residues. CDR1 is MDHEN and CDR2 is SYDVKM in the germline V gene. The CDR3 DNA is TGTGCCAGCAGTTTGTTTAGGGGCGACTACGAGCAGTACTTC. Translating it yields CASSLFRGDYEQYF.

Only one count was recorded for this clone. The chain is built from TRBV19 and TRBJ1-1, with D unclear. This CDR3 comprises 13 residues. The germline V and J ends were trimmed by 3 bases and 1 base, with 6 bases remaining between them. Germline CDR1 reads LNHDA; CDR2 reads SQIVND (reference sequence). Here the CDR3 DNA reads TGTGCCAGTAGTATTTCGAGGAACACTGAAGCTTTCTTT. It translates to CASSISRNTEAFF.

This chain joins TRBV19 and TRBJ1-1; D gene ambiguous. Trimming removed 7 bases at V and 0 bases at J, with 9 bases between. CDR1 LNHDA and CDR2 SQIVND come from the germline V gene (reference sequence). This CDR3 region has 13 residues. The CDR3 coding sequence is TGTGCCAGTACCTGGACGGTGAACACTGAAGCTTTCTTT. The encoded protein is CASTWTVNTEAFF.

The chain recombines TRBV6-1 with TRBJ2-7; D is perhaps TRBD1 (5 bases). Trimming stripped 4 bases from V and 1 base from J, with 23 bases between. The length of the CDR3 is 18 residues. Germline V gives CDR1 MNHNS, CDR2 SASEGT. The CDR3, as DNA: TGTGCCAGCAGTGTAGGGGAAATCCTAATCCTAGATTCCTACGAGCAGTACTTC. It is translated as CASSVGEILILDSYEQYF.

The chain links TRBV7-9 to TRBJ1-2, with TRBD1 as a possible D gene (5 bases). The ends were cut back, 5 bases at V and 3 bases at J, with 10 bases in the middle. The CDR3 loop spans 13 amino acids. Germline V gene data show CDR1 as SEHNR and CDR2 as FQNEAQ (reference sequence). This CDR3 reads CASSRDEDYGYTF. In nucleotides, the CDR3 is TGTGCCAGCAGCCGGGACGAGGACTATGGCTACACCTTC.